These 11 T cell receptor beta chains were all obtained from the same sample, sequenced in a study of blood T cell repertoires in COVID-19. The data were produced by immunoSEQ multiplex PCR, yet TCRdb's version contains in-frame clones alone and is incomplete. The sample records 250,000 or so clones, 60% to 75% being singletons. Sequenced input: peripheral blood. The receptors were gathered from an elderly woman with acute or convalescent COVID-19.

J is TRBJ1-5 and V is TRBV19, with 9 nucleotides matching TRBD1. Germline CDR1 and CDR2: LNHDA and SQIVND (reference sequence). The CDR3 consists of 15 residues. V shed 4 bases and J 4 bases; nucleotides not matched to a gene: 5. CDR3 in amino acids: CASSRGTGRNQPQHF. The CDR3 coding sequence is TGTGCCAGTAGTAGAGGGACAGGGCGAAATCAGCCCCAGCATTTT.

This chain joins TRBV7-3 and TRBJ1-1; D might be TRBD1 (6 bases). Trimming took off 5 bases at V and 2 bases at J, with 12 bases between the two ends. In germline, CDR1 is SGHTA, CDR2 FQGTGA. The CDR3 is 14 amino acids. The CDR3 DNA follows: TGTGCCAGCAGCCAGCAGGGGCGAAACACTGAAGCTTTCTTT. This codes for CASSQQGRNTEAFF.

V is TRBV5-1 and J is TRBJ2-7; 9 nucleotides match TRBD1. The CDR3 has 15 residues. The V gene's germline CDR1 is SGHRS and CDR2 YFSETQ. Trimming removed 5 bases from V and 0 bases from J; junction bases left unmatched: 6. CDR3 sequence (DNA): TGCGCCAGCAGATACGGACAGGGGAGCTCCTACGAGCAGTACTTC. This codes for CASRYGQGSSYEQYF.

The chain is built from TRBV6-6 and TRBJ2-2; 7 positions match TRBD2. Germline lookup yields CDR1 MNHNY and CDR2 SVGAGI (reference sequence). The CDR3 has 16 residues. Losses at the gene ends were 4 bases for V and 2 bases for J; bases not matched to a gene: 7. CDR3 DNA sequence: TGTGCCAGCAGTTCGGCTAGCGGAACTAACACCGGGGAGCTGTTTTTT. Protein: CASSSASGTNTGELFF.

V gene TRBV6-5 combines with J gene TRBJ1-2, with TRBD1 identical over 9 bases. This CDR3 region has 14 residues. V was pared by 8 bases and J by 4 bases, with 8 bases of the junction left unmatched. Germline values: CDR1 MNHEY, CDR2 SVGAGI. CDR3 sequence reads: CASGGQGGGYGYTF. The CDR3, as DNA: TGTGCCAGCGGGGGACAGGGTGGTGGCTATGGCTACACCTTC.

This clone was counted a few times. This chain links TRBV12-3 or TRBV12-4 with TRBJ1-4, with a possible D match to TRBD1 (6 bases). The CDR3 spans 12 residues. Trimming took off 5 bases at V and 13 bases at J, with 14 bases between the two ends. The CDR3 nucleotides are TGTGCCAGCAGTCCAGTCCCGGACAGACTGTTTTTT. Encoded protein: CASSPVPDRLFF.

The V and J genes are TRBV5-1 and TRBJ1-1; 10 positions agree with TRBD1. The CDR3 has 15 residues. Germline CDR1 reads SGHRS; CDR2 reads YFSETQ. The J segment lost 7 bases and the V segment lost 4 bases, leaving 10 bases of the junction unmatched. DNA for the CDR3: TGCGCCAGCAGCCCGACAGGGGGCGGCTTCGGTGAAGCTTTCTTT. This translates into CASSPTGGGFGEAFF.

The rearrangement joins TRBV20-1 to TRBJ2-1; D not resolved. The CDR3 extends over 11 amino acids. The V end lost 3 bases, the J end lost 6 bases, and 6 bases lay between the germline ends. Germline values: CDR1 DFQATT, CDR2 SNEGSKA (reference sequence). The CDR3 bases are TGCAGTGCTAGCCCGGTCAATGAGCAGTTCTTC. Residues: CSASPVNEQFF.

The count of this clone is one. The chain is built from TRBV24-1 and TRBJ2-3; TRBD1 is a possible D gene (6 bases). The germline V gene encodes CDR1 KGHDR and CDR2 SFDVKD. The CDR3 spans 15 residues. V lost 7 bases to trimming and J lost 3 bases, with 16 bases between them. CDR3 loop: CATSRGGQLTDTQYF. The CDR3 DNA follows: TGTGCCACCAGCCGAGGGGGACAACTTACAGATACGCAGTATTTT.

CDR3 in amino acids: CATTSGTPAHGRGYTF. CDR3 DNA sequence: TGTGCCACGACCTCCGGGACACCAGCCCACGGCCGAGGCTACACCTTC. The chain carries TRBV19 and TRBJ1-2, with D perhaps matching TRBD1 (6 bases). The CDR3 is 16 amino acids. CDR1 and CDR2 from the germline V gene are LNHDA and SQIVND (reference sequence). The V end lost 10 bases, the J end lost 8 bases, and 29 bases lay between the germline ends.

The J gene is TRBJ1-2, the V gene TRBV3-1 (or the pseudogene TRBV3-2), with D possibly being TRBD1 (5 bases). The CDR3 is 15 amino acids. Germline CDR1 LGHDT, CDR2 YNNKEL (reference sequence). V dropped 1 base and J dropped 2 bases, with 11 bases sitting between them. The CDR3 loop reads CASSQVGGGNYGYTF. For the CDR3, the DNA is TGTGCCAGCAGCCAAGTCGGGGGAGGGAACTATGGCTACACCTTC.